This TCR beta chain is drawn from a study of memory CD4+ T cells and cytomegalovirus serostatus. Study as a whole: This sample comes from healthy Belgian adults, about nine CMV seropositive, under 25 seronegative.

Only in-frame clones appear in the TCRdb table, and some are missing; sequencing was by immunoSEQ multiplex PCR. The sample contains more than 45,000 clones, 78% of which appear only once. Whole-study results and caveats: CD4+ memory repertoires contained 67 of 164 reported CMV TCRbeta sequences.

CDR1 and CDR2 (germline): LNHDA, SQIVND (reference sequence). Trimming stripped 2 bases from V and 1 base from J, with 4 bases between. The CDR3 extends over 13 amino acids. To note about this clone: Its antigen is unknown.

Single viable CD3+CD4+CD8-CD45RO+ cells were sorted as the memory CD4+ T cells. Donors' CMV status reflects serum IgG against pp150, pp28, p38, p52. Sequenced: memory CD4+ T cells from blood. The receptor's source is an adult in good health and CMV-seronegative. This rearrangement joins TRBV19 to TRBJ2-3, with D hard to call. The CDR3 region is CASSILGTDTQYF. The CDR3 region has the DNA TGTGCCAGTAGTATACTGGGCACAGATACGCAGTATTTT.